Shown below are 8 T cell receptor beta chains from a single sample sequenced in a study of post-analysis software for immune sequencing data. No antigens are known for them. Presence of unique molecular identifiers characterized the TCR beta cDNA libraries. TCRdb reprocessed the PCR reads via MiXCR and lists one record per CDR3 protein. In the table there are fewer than 850,000 distinct CDR3 sequences, 46% of which are singletons. Study findings and constraints: Roughly five TRBV segments were more frequent in patients than controls; TRBV5-6, TRBV5-1 and TRBV20-1 belonged to this group.

The sequencing sample was made of blood. The origin of the receptors is a girl between 5 and 17 years old with multiple sclerosis.

V and J are TRBV9 and TRBJ1-2; 8 bases map to TRBD1. This CDR3 has 15 residues. Trimming cost V 3 bases and J 3 bases; bases outside gene matches: 7. From germline, CDR1 is SGDLS and CDR2 YYNGEE. CDR3 DNA sequence: TGTGCCAGCAGCGACCGGACAGGGTTACACTATGGCTACACCTTC. Protein: CASSDRTGLHYGYTF.

This clonotype appeared once. This chain joins TRBV15 and TRBJ2-7, with TRBD2 as a possible D gene (6 bases). Per germline, CDR1 LNHNV and CDR2 YYDKDF (reference sequence). Between the trimmed V and J ends, which lost 0 bases and 2 bases, there was a span of 14 bases. The CDR3 runs 16 residues. CDR3 sequence reads: CATSRDQPGAPYEQYF. The CDR3 DNA sequence: TGTGCCACCAGCAGAGATCAACCGGGAGCCCCCTACGAGCAGTACTTC.

V is TRBV3-1 and J is TRBJ2-1; D remains unclear. The CDR3 has 12 residues. V lost 7 bases and J lost 12, with 16 bases in between. CDR1 is LGHDT and CDR2 is YNNKEL in the germline V gene (reference sequence). In DNA, the CDR3 is TGTGCCAGCAAGGGCCAATCAATGGGGCAGTTCTTC. Its protein is CASKGQSMGQFF.

This clonotype came up a few times. This chain joins TRBV6-1 and TRBJ2-7; TRBD1 is a possible D gene (5 bases). The germline gives CDR1 MNHNS, CDR2 SASEGT. Trimming pared 1 base from V and 5 bases from J, leaving 12 bases between. CDR3 length: 14 amino acids. The CDR3 DNA is TGTGCCAGCAGTGAAGTGGTCAGGGCCCACGAGCAGTACTTC. This translates into CASSEVVRAHEQYF.

This sequence joins TRBV27 and TRBJ1-4; weak D call: TRBD1 (6 bases). The germline V gene has CDR1 MNHEY and CDR2 SMNVEV (reference sequence). CDR3 size: 13 residues. Trimming took 7 bases from V and 6 from J, leaving 12 bases between them. CDR3 sequence: CASKGGTYEKLFF. The CDR3 DNA sequence: TGTGCCAGCAAAGGGGGGACCTATGAAAAACTGTTTTTT.

This clonotype was picked up a small number of times. This chain uses TRBV4-1 with TRBJ2-7; 9 nucleotides align to TRBD2. CDR1 is MGHRA, CDR2 YSYEKL, per germline. With V trimmed by 5 bases and J by 2 bases, 7 bases remained unmatched. There are 15 residues in the CDR3. CDR3 residues: CASSYAGTSPYEQYF. In nucleotides, the CDR3 is TGCGCCAGCAGCTACGCCGGGACTAGCCCCTACGAGCAGTACTTC.

The V call is TRBV7-9, the J call TRBJ2-7, with D possibly TRBD1 on 6 matching bases. The end of the DNA is better explained by TRBJ2-5, so the J call may be wrong. Germline V CDR1 and CDR2: SEHNR, FQNEAQ (reference sequence). CDR3 size: 15 residues. CDR3 bases: TGTGCCAGCTCTTCTACCCAGGGGCGCTTGGAGACCCAGTACTTC. This encodes CASSSTQGRLETQYF.

V usage is TRBV4-1 and J usage is TRBJ2-3; D is uncertain. From germline, CDR1 is MGHRA and CDR2 YSYEKL. The V end lost 4 bases, the J end lost 6 bases, and 8 bases lay between the germline ends. CDR3 length: 12 amino acids. CDR3 sequence reads: CASSPSDDTQYF. CDR3 sequence (DNA): TGCGCCAGCAGCCCCTCGGACGATACGCAGTATTTT.